This entry features one TCR beta chain sequence. Antigen specificity is unknown. This entry is derived from a study of cytomegalovirus exposure and HLA in healthy donors. Study as a whole: The early release's HLA-typed donors yielded roughly 85 million unique TCRs.

Study-level results: Among donors in an Asian-associated ancestry cluster, a later analysis reportedly found fewer N-insertions than the roughly 680-donor mean. V- and J-gene trimming of TCR beta was linked (in a later analysis) to a missense DCLRE1C variant. Confirmation was obtained in vitro that three CMV-associated chains are specific for CMV antigens.

The CDR3 loop spans 14 amino acids. The V gene's germline CDR1 is SGHRS and CDR2 YFSETQ. The V end was cut by 5 bases, the J end by 0 bases, with 12 bases between. It was with 60 Vbeta and 13 Jbeta primers that the PCR ran. Assay: immunoSEQ multiplex PCR; the TCRdb copy retains only in-frame clones and omits some. The sample lists 200,000 to 250,000 clones; approximately 80% were seen once. The chain employs TRBV5-1 and TRBJ2-7, with unresolved D. The receptor's source is a man aged 25 to 40 in good health and CMV-seronegative. The sequenced material came from PBMCs. The CDR3 region has the DNA TGCGCCAGCAGACCCTCCCCGAGCTCCTACGAGCAGTACTTC. As protein: CASRPSPSSYEQYF.